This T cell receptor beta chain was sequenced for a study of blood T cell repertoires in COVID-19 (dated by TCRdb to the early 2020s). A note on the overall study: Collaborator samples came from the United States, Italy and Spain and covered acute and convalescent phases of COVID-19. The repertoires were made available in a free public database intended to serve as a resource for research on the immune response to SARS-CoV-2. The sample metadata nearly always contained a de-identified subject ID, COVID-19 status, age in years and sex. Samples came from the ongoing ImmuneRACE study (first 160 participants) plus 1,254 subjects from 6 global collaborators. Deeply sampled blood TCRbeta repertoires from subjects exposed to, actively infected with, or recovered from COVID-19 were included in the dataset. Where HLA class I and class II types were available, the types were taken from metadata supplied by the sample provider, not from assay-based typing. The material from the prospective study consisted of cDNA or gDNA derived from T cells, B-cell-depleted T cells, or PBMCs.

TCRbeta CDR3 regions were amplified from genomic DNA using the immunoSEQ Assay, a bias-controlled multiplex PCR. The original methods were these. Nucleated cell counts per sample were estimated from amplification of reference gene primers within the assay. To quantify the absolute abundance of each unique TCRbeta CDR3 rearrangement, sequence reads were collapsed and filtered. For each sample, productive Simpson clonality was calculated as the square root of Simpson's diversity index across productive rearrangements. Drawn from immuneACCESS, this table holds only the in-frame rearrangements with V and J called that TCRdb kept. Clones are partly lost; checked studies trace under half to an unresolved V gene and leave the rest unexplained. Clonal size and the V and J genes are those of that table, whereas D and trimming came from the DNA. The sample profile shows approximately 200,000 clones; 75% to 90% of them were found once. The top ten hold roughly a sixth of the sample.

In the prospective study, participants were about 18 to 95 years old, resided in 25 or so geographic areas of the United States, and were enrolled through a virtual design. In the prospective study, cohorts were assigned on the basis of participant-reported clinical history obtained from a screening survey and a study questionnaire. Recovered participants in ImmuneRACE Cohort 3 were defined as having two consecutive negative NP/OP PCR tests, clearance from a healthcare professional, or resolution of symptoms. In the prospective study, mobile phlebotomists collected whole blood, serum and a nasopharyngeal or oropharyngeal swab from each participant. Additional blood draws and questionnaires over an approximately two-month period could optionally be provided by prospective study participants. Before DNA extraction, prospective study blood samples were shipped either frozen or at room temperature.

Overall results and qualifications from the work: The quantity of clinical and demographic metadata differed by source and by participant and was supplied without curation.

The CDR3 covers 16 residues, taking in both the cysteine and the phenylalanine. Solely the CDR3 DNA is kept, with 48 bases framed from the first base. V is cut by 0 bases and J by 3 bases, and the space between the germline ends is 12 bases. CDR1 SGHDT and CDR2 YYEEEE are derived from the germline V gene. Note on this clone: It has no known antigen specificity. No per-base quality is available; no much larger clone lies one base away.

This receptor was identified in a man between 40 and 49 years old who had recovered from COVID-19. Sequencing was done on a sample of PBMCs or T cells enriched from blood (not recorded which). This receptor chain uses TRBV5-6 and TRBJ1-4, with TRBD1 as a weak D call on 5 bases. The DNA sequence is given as TGTGCCAGCAGCTTGGCCGGGGGTTCGTCTAATGAAAAACTGTTTTTT. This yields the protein CASSLAGGSSNEKLFF.